The 8 T cell receptor beta chains below come from one sample, sequenced in a study of CD8+ T cells in alopecia areata. The sequencing template was cDNA reverse transcribed from extracted RNA. Data came from immunoSEQ multiplex PCR; TCRdb stores just in-frame clones and leaves some out. The table shows 55,000 to 75,000 clones, with approximately 43% occurring only once. Sequenced material: CD8+ T cells sorted from blood, taken at week 0. These receptors all stem from a human donor with alopecia areata.

This chain connects TRBV30 to TRBJ2-6; tentative D call: TRBD1 (5 bases). With 5 bases removed from V and 2 bases from J, the gap between germline ends came to 10 bases. Germline values: CDR1 GTSNPN, CDR2 SVGIG (reference sequence). The CDR3 spans 14 residues. CDR3 DNA: TGTGCCTGGGGGTTAGGGGCTGGGGCCAACGTCCTGACTTTC. Protein product: CAWGLGAGANVLTF.

A single count supports this clone. The chain carries TRBV2 and TRBJ2-1; D is possibly TRBD2 (6 bases). This CDR3 contains 13 residues. Germline V CDR1 and CDR2: SNHLY, FYNNEI. Trimming shortened V by 6 bases and J by 5 bases, and 11 bases separated the two germline ends. The CDR3 loop reads CASSVGRNNEQFF. Here the CDR3 DNA reads TGTGCCAGCAGCGTTGGGAGGAACAATGAGCAGTTCTTC.

This clone was observed a handful of times. V gene TRBV25-1 combines with J gene TRBJ2-7, with no clear D. The CDR3 consists of 11 residues. V was trimmed by 6 bases and J by 2 bases, leaving 5 bases between them. Germline V gives CDR1 MGHDK, CDR2 SYGVNS. The CDR3 sequence is CASRSTYEQYF. CDR3 bases: TGTGCCAGCAGATCCACCTACGAGCAGTACTTC.

The chain couples TRBV29-1 to TRBJ2-5; no definite D call. Per germline, CDR1 SQVTM and CDR2 ANQGSEA. This CDR3 is 15 amino acids long. Trimming removed 3 bases at V and 4 bases at J, with 18 bases between. The CDR3 DNA is TGCAGCGTTGATTGGTCGGTGGTACAAGGAGAGACCCAGTACTTC. It encodes CSVDWSVVQGETQYF. Full variable domain (remainder filled in from reference TRBV29-1 and TRBJ2-5): SAVISQKPSRDICQRGTSLTIQCQVDSQVTMMFWYRQQPGQSLTLIATANQGSEATYESGFVIDKFPISRPNLTFSTLTVSNMSPEDSSIYLCSVDWSVVQGETQYFGPGTRLLVL.

This clone has just a few counts. The rearrangement joins TRBV9 to TRBJ2-1; D not resolved. CDR1 SGDLS and CDR2 YYNGEE come from the germline V gene. This CDR3 is built from 14 residues. With 0 bases removed from V and 5 bases from J, the gap between germline ends came to 9 bases. The CDR3 DNA follows: TGTGCCAGCAGCGTAGAACCAGCCCACAATGAGCAGTTCTTC. Translation gives CASSVEPAHNEQFF.

The chain carries TRBV4-1 and TRBJ1-1, with a weak D call TRBD1 (6 bases). Germline CDR1 MGHRA, CDR2 YSYEKL. V gave up 1 base and J gave up 3 bases, with 9 bases separating them. This CDR3 is 14 amino acids long. CDR3 amino acids: CASSQVQGYTEAFF. The CDR3 region has the DNA TGCGCCAGCAGCCAAGTACAGGGTTACACTGAAGCTTTCTTT.

This clone was observed a handful of times. The V and J genes are TRBV7-2 and TRBJ1-1; 9 bases agree with TRBD1. The CDR3 sequence is 15 residues long. Germline CDR1 and CDR2: SGHTA and FQGNSA. The junction had 4 bases not matched to a gene; V was cut back by 5 bases and J by 0 bases. This chain's CDR3 is CASSAGQGMNTEAFF. As DNA, the CDR3 is TGTGCCAGCAGCGCCGGACAGGGGATGAACACTGAAGCTTTCTTT.

CDR3 amino acids: CSVRLQETQYF. CDR3 in DNA: TGCAGCGTTCGTCTCCAGGAGACCCAGTACTTC. The V call is TRBV29-1, the J call TRBJ2-5; D not certain. The V gene's germline CDR1 is SQVTM and CDR2 ANQGSEA. There are 11 residues in the CDR3. Trimming pared 5 bases from V and 5 bases from J, leaving 9 bases between.